Listed below are T cell receptor beta chains from one sample, sequenced in a study of identical twins. One entry per CDR3 protein, called by TCRdb with MiXCR from the 5' RACE reads. The table includes some 500,000 distinct CDR3 sequences, around 14% detected once. This sample also belongs to another study, concerning yellow fever vaccine responses in identical twins.

Sequenced sample: CD4+ T cells sorted from blood. Receptor source: a woman aged 18-30 years in good health. The CDR3 runs from the conserved cysteine through the conserved F or W. A D gene is named only where the DNA matches it firmly. Expanded clones are given a class, and other clones once, few, many or no size at all.

-	TRBV30	TRBJ2-5	few	TGTGCCTGGAGTCTTCGGCTACAAGAGACCCAGTACTTC	CAWSLRLQETQYF
TRBD2	TRBV28	TRBJ2-7	few	TGTGCCAGCAGCCCAGGGGATCTAGCGGGAGCCTACGAGCAGTACTTC	CASSPGDLAGAYEQYF
-	TRBV15	TRBJ2-2	-	TGTGCCACCAGCAGAGAAGGGGGGGGTTTCACCGGGGAGCTGTTTTTT	CATSREGGGFTGELFF
-	TRBV12-3/TRBV12-4	TRBJ2-5	-	TGTGCCAGCAGTTTATCCAGGGGGGGCCAAGAGACCCAGTACTTC	CASSLSRGGQETQYF
TRBD2	TRBV14	TRBJ2-1	-	TGTGCCAGCAGCCAAGGTCTCGGGACTAGCGTCTACAATGAGCAGTTCTTC	CASSQGLGTSVYNEQFF
-	TRBV6-6	TRBJ2-1	-	TGTGCCAGCAACGAAGGGGGAAGGCATGAGCAGTTCTTC	CASNEGGRHEQFF
TRBD1	TRBV10-3	TRBJ2-3	-	TGTGCCATCAGCGTGACAGGGTGGGGAAGCACAGATACGCAGTATTTT	CAISVTGWGSTDTQYF
-	TRBV3-1	TRBJ2-3	-	TGTGCCAGCAGCCCTGCAGTAGGGACAGATACGCAGTATTTT	CASSPAVGTDTQYF
-	TRBV7-2	TRBJ2-7	few	TGTGCCAGCAGCTACCGAATGGCCGAGCAGTACTTC	CASSYRMAEQYF
-	TRBV20-1	TRBJ2-7	many	TGCAGTGCCCCCAGGGATTTCTACGAGCAGTACTTC	CSAPRDFYEQYF
-	TRBV15	TRBJ1-2	few	TGTGCCACCAGCAGAGATGTCGGAGGGGCGAACTATGGCTACACCTTC	CATSRDVGGANYGYTF
TRBD2	TRBV15	TRBJ2-1	few	TGTGCCACCAGCCCGAATTTCTTAGGGCTAGCGGGGGAGGGTGAGCAGTTCTTC	CATSPNFLGLAGEGEQFF
-	TRBV12-3/TRBV12-4	TRBJ2-5	many	TGTGCCAGCAGTTTTTCTGTCGCCGGGGAGACCCAGTACTTC	CASSFSVAGETQYF
-	TRBV7-9	TRBJ2-3	-	TGTGCCAGCAGCTCCAGCTCGGGCGGGGGCGATACGCAGTATTTT	CASSSSSGGGDTQYF
TRBD1	TRBV12-3/TRBV12-4	TRBJ2-7	-	TGTGCCAGCAGGGGGACAGGGCTTTCCTACGAGCAGTACTTC	CASRGTGLSYEQYF
-	TRBV3-1	TRBJ2-3	-	TGTGCCAGCAGCCTTAATTCTAGGGATACGCAGTATTTT	CASSLNSRDTQYF
TRBD2	TRBV7-9	TRBJ2-2	-	TGTGCCAGCAGCTACGGGACTAGGAGGACCGGGGAGCTGTTTTTT	CASSYGTRRTGELFF
TRBD1	TRBV7-6	TRBJ2-5	-	TGTGCCAGCAGCCCCCGGGACAGGGGGCGCGGAGAGACCCAGTACTTC	CASSPRDRGRGETQYF
-	TRBV7-9	TRBJ2-7	few	TGTGCCAGCAGCTTAACGTTCGACGAGCAGTACTTC	CASSLTFDEQYF
-	TRBV5-1	TRBJ1-1	-	TGCGCCAGCAGTATCCGGGGGGGGCTGAACACTGAAGCTTTCTTT	CASSIRGGLNTEAFF
TRBD2	TRBV20-1	TRBJ2-4	-	TGCAGTGCTAGACTAGCGGGAGCCAAAAACATTCAGTACTTC	CSARLAGAKNIQYF
TRBD2	TRBV7-2	TRBJ2-3	few	TGTGCCAGCAGCCCGCGGACTAGCGGTCCTCCCTGGGATACGCAGTATTTT	CASSPRTSGPPWDTQYF
-	TRBV3-1	TRBJ2-5	few	TGTGCCAGCAGCCTCGCTGCTGTAGCAGCACCTCAAGAGACCCAGTACTTC	CASSLAAVAAPQETQYF
-	TRBV6-2/TRBV6-3	TRBJ2-1	many	TGTGCCAGCAGCCCCGTAGGGGCTGACTCCTACAATGAGCAGTTCTTC	CASSPVGADSYNEQFF
-	TRBV6-1	TRBJ2-2	many	TGTGCCAGCAGCCCACCTATTAACACCGGGGAGCTGTTTTTT	CASSPPINTGELFF